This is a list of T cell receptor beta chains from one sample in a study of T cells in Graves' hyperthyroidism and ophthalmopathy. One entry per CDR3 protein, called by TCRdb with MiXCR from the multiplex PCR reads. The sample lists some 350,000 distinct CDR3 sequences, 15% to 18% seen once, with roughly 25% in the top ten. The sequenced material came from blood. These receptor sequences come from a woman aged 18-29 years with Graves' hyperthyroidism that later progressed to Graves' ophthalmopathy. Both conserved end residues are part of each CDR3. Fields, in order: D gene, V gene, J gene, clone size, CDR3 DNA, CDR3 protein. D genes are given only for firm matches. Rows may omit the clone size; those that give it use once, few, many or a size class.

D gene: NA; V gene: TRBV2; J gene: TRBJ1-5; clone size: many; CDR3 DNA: TGTGCCAGCAGTGCTGGACAGAGTTATCAGCCCCAGCATTTT; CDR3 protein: CASSAGQSYQPQHF
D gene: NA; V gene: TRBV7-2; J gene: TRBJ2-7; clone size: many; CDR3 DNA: TGTGCCAGCACCAACTACAACTCCTACGAGCAGTACTTC; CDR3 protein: CASTNYNSYEQYF
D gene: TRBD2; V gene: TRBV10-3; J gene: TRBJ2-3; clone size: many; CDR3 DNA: TGTGCCATCAGTGAGTTCACGGGACTAGCGGAACCTAGCACAGATACGCAGTATTTT; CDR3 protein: CAISEFTGLAEPSTDTQYF
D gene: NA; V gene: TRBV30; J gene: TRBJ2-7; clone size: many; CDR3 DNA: TGTGCCTGGAGTGTGGGTGTGGGGGCCCCCTACGAGCAGTACTTC; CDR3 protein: CAWSVGVGAPYEQYF
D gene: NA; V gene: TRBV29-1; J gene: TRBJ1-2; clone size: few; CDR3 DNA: TGCAGCGTTGAAGAAGGACAGCTATATGGCTACACCTTC; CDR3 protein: CSVEEGQLYGYTF
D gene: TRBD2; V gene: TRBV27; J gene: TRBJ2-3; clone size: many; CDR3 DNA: TGTGCCAGCAGTATGACTAGCGAGGTTGGTGCGCAGTATTTT; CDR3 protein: CASSMTSEVGAQYF
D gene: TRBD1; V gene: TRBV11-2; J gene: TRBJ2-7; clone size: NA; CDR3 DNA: TGTGCCAGCAGCTCCTACAGGGGCGAAAGCTCCTACGAGCAGTACTTC; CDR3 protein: CASSSYRGESSYEQYF
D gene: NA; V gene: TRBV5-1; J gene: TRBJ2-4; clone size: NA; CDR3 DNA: TGCGCCAGCAGCTTACAGGGATACAAAAACATTCAGTACTTC; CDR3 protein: CASSLQGYKNIQYF
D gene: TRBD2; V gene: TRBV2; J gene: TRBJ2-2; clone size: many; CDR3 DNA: TGTGCCAGCTCTGGGCCGGGACTAGCGGGTAACGCGAACACCGGGGAGCTGTTTTTT; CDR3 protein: CASSGPGLAGNANTGELFF
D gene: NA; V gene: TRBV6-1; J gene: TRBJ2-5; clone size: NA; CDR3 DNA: TGTGCCAGTAAAACTAACCCGGGACTTCTAGAGACCCAGTACTTC; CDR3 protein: CASKTNPGLLETQYF
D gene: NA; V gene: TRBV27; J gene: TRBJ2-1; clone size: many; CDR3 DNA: TGTGCCAGCAGTTTATACAGGAATACATACAATGAGCAGTTCTTC; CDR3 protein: CASSLYRNTYNEQFF
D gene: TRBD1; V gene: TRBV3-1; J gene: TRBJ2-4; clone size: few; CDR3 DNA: TGTGCCAGCAGCCAAAAACTTGACAGGGGCCCTAGGATAATAGCCAAAAACATTCAGTACTTC; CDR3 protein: CASSQKLDRGPRIIAKNIQYF
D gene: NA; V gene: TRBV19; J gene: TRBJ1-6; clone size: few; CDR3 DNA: TGTGCCAGTAGTACAGGGGTAGTGAATTCACCCCTCCACTTT; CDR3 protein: CASSTGVVNSPLHF
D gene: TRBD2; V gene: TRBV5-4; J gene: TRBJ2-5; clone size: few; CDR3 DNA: TGTGCCAGCAGGACGACCTCGGGTAGCGGGATGTACGAGACCCAGTACTTC; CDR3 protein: CASRTTSGSGMYETQYF
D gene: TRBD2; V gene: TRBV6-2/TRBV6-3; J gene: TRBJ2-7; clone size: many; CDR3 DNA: TGTGCCAGCAGTCAACTGACTAGCGGGAGAACGGGGCAGTACTTC; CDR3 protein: CASSQLTSGRTGQYF
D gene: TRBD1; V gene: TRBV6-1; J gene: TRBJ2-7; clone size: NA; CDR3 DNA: TGTGCCAGCAGGGAGTTCACGGGACAGGGGGCGGGTGAGCAGTACTTC; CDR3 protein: CASREFTGQGAGEQYF
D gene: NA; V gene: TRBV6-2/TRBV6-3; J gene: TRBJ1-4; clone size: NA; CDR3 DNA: TGTGCCAGCAGTTACTCGGGGGCGACTAATGAAAAACTGTTTTTT; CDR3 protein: CASSYSGATNEKLFF
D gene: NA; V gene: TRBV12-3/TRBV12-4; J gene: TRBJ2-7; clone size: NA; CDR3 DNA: TGTGCCAGCAGTCCCCCAGGGGGGTTTACCTACGAGCAGTACTTC; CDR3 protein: CASSPPGGFTYEQYF
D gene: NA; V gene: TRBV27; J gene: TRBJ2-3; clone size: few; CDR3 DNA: TGTGCCAGCAGTTTAGCACTAAGCACAGATACGCAGTATTTT; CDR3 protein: CASSLALSTDTQYF
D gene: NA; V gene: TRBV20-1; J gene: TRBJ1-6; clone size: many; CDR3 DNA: TGCAGTGCCCGGACGGACGCTACACCCCTCCACTTT; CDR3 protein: CSARTDATPLHF
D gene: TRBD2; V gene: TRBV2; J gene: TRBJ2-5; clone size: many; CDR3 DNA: TGTGCCAGCAGTGAAAGGCTAGCGGGAGTGGGAGAGACCCAGTACTTC; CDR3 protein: CASSERLAGVGETQYF
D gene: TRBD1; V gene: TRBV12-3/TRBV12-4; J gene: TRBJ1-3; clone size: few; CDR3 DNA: TGTGCCAGCAGCGCCCTCGGACAGGGGGAACGAAACACCATATATTTT; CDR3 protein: CASSALGQGERNTIYF
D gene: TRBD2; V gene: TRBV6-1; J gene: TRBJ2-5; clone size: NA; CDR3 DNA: TGTGCCACCCGGAGCGGGAGGGCCTCCGGAGAGACCCAGTACTTC; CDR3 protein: CATRSGRASGETQYF
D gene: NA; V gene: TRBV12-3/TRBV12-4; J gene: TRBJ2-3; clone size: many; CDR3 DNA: TGTGCCAGCAATGCCGGACCAAGCACAGATACGCAGTATTTT; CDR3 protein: CASNAGPSTDTQYF
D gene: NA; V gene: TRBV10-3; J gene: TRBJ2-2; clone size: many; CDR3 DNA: TGTGCCATCAGTGAGTATTCAAGGCTAGCGAAGAACACCGGGGAGCTGTTTTTT; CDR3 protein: CAISEYSRLAKNTGELFF
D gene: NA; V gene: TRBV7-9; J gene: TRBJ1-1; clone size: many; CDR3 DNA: TGTGCCAGCAGCCCGGAGGGTTTTGCTGAAGCTTTCTTT; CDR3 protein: CASSPEGFAEAFF
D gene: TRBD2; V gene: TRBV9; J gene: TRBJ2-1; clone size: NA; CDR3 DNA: TGTGCCAGCAGCCCCGGGCGGGGGGCGTACAATGAGCAGTTCTTC; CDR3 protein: CASSPGRGAYNEQFF
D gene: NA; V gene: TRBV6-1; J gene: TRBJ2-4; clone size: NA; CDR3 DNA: TGTGCCAGCAGTGTAACCCGGGAGCTCATTCAGTACTTC; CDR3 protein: CASSVTRELIQYF
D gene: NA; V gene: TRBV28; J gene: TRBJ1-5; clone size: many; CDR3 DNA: TGTGCCAGCAGTTTATCCCTTCCAGGTCAGCCCCAGCATTTT; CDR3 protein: CASSLSLPGQPQHF
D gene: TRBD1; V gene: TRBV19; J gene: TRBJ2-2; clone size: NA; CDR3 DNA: TGTGCCAGTAGTGGACAGGGGAGGTTTTCGCCCGGGGAGCTGTTTTTT; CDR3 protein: CASSGQGRFSPGELFF
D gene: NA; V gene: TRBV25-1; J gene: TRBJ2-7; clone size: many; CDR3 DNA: TGTGCCAGCAGTGAATATGACCGGGGCGGAAGCGAGCAGTACTTC; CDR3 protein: CASSEYDRGGSEQYF
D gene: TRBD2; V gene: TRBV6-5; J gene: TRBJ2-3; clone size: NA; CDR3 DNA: TGTGCCAGCAGTTACTCTTTTAGCGGGAGGTTCGCAGATACGCAGTATTTT; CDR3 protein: CASSYSFSGRFADTQYF
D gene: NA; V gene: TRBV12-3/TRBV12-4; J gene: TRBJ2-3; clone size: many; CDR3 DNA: TGTGCCAGCAGCCCGACTCGTTCTAGCACAGATACGCAGTATTTT; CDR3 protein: CASSPTRSSTDTQYF
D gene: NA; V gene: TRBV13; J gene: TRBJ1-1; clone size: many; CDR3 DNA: TGTGCCAGCAGCTCGGGACGGTTAGTTGAAGCTTTCTTT; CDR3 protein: CASSSGRLVEAFF
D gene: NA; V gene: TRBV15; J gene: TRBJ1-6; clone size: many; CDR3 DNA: TGTGCCACCAGGACCGGACGGAATAATTCACCCCTCCACTTT; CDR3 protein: CATRTGRNNSPLHF
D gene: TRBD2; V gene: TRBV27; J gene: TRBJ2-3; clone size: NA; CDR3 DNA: TGTGCCAGCAGTTCGACCAGCGGGAGTAGGGCAGATACGCAGTATTTT; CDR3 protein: CASSSTSGSRADTQYF
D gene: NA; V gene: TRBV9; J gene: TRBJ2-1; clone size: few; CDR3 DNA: TGTGCCAGCAGCGTAGATTCCAGGGTCAATGAGCAGTTCTTC; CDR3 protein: CASSVDSRVNEQFF
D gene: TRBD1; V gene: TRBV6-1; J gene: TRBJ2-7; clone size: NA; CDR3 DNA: TGTGCCAGCAGTGTAGCCGCCGGGACAGGGTCGCTCTACGAGCAGTACTTC; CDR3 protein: CASSVAAGTGSLYEQYF
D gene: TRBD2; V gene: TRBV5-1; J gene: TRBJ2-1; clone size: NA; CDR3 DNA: TGCGCCAGCAGCCAGGGACTAGCGAGGCGACCCAGCTCCTACAATGAGCAGTTCTTC; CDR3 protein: CASSQGLARRPSSYNEQFF
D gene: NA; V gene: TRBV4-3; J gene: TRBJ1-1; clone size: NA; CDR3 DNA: TGCGCCAGCAGCCAAAATACAGGGCGGACTGAAGCTTTCTTT; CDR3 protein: CASSQNTGRTEAFF
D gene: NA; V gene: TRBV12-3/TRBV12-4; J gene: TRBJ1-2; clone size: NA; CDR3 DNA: TGTGCCAGCAGTTCAAGCAACTATGGCTACACCTTC; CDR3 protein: CASSSSNYGYTF
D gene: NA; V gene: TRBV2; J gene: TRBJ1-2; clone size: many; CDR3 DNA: TGTGCCAGCAGTGAGTGGACAGTTTATGGCTACACCTTC; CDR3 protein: CASSEWTVYGYTF
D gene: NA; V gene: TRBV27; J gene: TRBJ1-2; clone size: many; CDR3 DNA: TGTGCCAGCAGTTTACGCGGCCGACCGACATCGGGGGGGTATGGCTACACCTTC; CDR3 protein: CASSLRGRPTSGGYGYTF
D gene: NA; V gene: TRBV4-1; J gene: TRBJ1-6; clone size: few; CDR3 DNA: TGCGCCAGCAGCCAAGCCGCGACAGCAAATTCACCCCTCCACTTT; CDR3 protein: CASSQAATANSPLHF
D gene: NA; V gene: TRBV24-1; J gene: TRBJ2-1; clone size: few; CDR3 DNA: TGTGCCACCAGTGATTTGGTCGGGGAGCCCAATGAGCAGTTCTTC; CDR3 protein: CATSDLVGEPNEQFF
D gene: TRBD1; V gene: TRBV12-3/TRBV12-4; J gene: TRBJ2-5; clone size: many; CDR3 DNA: TGTGCCAGCAGTCCCGGGACAGGGTCCCAAGAGACCCAGTACTTC; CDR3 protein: CASSPGTGSQETQYF